These T cell receptor beta chains were read from a single sample in a study of regulatory T cells in long-lasting Graves disease. TCRdb called the multiplex PCR reads again in MiXCR, with one record for every CDR3 protein. The profile shows about 220,000 distinct CDR3 sequences, approximately 18% of them singletons. These data were also filed under a second study, of T cells in Graves' hyperthyroidism and ophthalmopathy.

The source material was peripheral blood mononuclear cells (PBMCs), sampled at new diagnosis, from a patient treated with antithyroid drugs. Source of these receptors: a woman in her twenties or thirties with Graves disease. Each CDR3 is given with its conserved first and last residue. D genes are given only for firm matches. Where a row states a size, it is once, few, many or the class of an expanded clone; other rows omit it.

abundance	v_gene	d_gene	j_gene	CDR3nt	CDR3aa
many	TRBV5-6	-	TRBJ1-2	TGTGCCAGCAGCTTGGAGGGGCTCTATGGCTACACCTTC	CASSLEGLYGYTF
many	TRBV14	-	TRBJ1-1	TGTGCCAGCAGCCAAGTCAGCTTTCTGAACACTGAAGCTTTCTTT	CASSQVSFLNTEAFF
many	TRBV18	TRBD1	TRBJ1-1	TGTGCCAGCTCACCGGGACAGGGGGTGGACACTGAAGCTTTCTTT	CASSPGQGVDTEAFF
many	TRBV6-1	TRBD1	TRBJ1-1	TGTGCCAGCAGAAGTCGGGCAGGGGGCACTGAAGCTTTCTTT	CASRSRAGGTEAFF
many	TRBV20-1	-	TRBJ2-3	TGCAGTGCTAGTACGAGGGCAGATACGCAGTATTTT	CSASTRADTQYF
many	TRBV15	TRBD2	TRBJ2-7	TGTGCCACCAGCCAGCATCCTAGCGGGAGGATCCACGAGCAGTACTTC	CATSQHPSGRIHEQYF
many	TRBV24-1	TRBD2	TRBJ2-7	TGTGCCACCCTGGGGGGGTTCAACTACGAGCAGTACTTC	CATLGGFNYEQYF
many	TRBV6-1	-	TRBJ2-7	TGCGCCAGCAGCCTCCTTAGGGCAGGGGAAGGGTACGAGCAGTACTTC	CASSLLRAGEGYEQYF
many	TRBV11-3	TRBD2	TRBJ2-3	TGTGCCAGCTCCTGGACTAGCGGGGGGGGCACGCAGTATTTT	CASSWTSGGGTQYF
many	TRBV2	-	TRBJ2-3	TGTGCCACCGCCGGGCCAGCAGTGCCGGGACTCCGGAGGGATACGCAGTATTTT	CATAGPAVPGLRRDTQYF
many	TRBV10-1	TRBD1	TRBJ2-7	TGCGCCAGCAGTGAGCCGGGACAGGGAATTCACGAGCAGTACTTC	CASSEPGQGIHEQYF
many	TRBV3-1	-	TRBJ1-5	TGTGCCAGCAGCCAAAGGGGGGATCAGCCCCAGCATTTT	CASSQRGDQPQHF
many	TRBV12-3/TRBV12-4	-	TRBJ2-1	TGTGCCAGCAGTTTCCTCCCCTACAATGAGCAGTTCTTC	CASSFLPYNEQFF
many	TRBV18	-	TRBJ2-3	TGTGCCAGCTCTCCGCGGAGCGGAGATACGCAGTATTTT	CASSPRSGDTQYF
few	TRBV6-1	-	TRBJ2-7	TGTGCCAGCAGAGTCGACAAGGGCCCCTACGAGCAGTACTTC	CASRVDKGPYEQYF
few	TRBV7-2	-	TRBJ1-1	TGTGCCAGCAGCGTCACAGGGACCTCTATGAACACTGAAGCTTTCTTT	CASSVTGTSMNTEAFF
many	TRBV18	TRBD2	TRBJ2-2	TGTGCCAGCTTACCTGGCCTAGCGGGCAACACCGGGGAGCTGTTTTTT	CASLPGLAGNTGELFF
few	TRBV28	TRBD2	TRBJ2-7	TGTGCCAGCACGGCTAGCGGGAGGGGCCCAAGCTCCTACGAGCAGTACTTC	CASTASGRGPSSYEQYF
-	TRBV11-2	-	TRBJ2-5	TGTGCCAGCACAGGGAACCAAGAGACCCAGTACTTC	CASTGNQETQYF
-	TRBV14	TRBD1	TRBJ2-2	TGTGCCAGCAGCTTCCGGACAGGGCCGAACACCGGGGAGCTGTTTTTT	CASSFRTGPNTGELFF
many	TRBV11-2	-	TRBJ2-5	TGTGCCAGCAGGGAGCAGGGGATGGGTGAGACCCAGTACTTC	CASREQGMGETQYF
many	TRBV5-1	TRBD1	TRBJ1-4	TGCGCCAGCAGCACAGACAAACCGGGACAGGGCCCTAATGAAAAACTGTTTTTT	CASSTDKPGQGPNEKLFF
many	TRBV29-1	-	TRBJ1-2	TGCAGCGTTGGAGTTGGTGGCTACACCTTC	CSVGVGGYTF
many	TRBV15	-	TRBJ1-6	TGTGCCACCAGCAGAGGGGCAGGAAATTCACCCCTCCACTTT	CATSRGAGNSPLHF
few	TRBV12-3/TRBV12-4	-	TRBJ1-5	TGTGCCAGCAACGTGGGACGGCGCCATCAGCCCCAGCATTTT	CASNVGRRHQPQHF
few	TRBV7-3	TRBD1	TRBJ2-2	TGTGCCAGCAGCTCCCAGGGAACAGGGGGCAGGACCGGGGAGCTGTTTTTT	CASSSQGTGGRTGELFF
many	TRBV6-1	TRBD1	TRBJ1-4	TGTGCCAGCAGGACCGGGACAGGAAATGAAAAACTGTTTTTT	CASRTGTGNEKLFF
-	TRBV4-3	TRBD2	TRBJ2-1	TGCGCCAGCAGCCGCGACAGGACTAGCGGGACCGGGGGACACAATGAGCAGTTCTTC	CASSRDRTSGTGGHNEQFF
-	TRBV9	TRBD1	TRBJ2-6	TGTGCCAGCAGCTACCTGCCGGGACAGGGTGCTGGGGCCAACGTCCTGACTTTC	CASSYLPGQGAGANVLTF
few	TRBV27	-	TRBJ2-7	TGTGCCAGCAGTTTTAACCGGGGCGTTCGACGGTACTTC	CASSFNRGVRRYF
few	TRBV30	-	TRBJ2-5	TGCGCCTGGAGTGGCCAGAGGGGGGCACATTACTTC	CAWSGQRGAHYF
many	TRBV10-3	-	TRBJ1-6	TGTGCCATCAGTGAGGCAGGGTCTAATTCACCCCTCCACTTT	CAISEAGSNSPLHF
few	TRBV27	TRBD1	TRBJ1-1	TGTGCCAGCAGTGTCCAGGGGGTGGGAACTGAAGCTTTCTTT	CASSVQGVGTEAFF